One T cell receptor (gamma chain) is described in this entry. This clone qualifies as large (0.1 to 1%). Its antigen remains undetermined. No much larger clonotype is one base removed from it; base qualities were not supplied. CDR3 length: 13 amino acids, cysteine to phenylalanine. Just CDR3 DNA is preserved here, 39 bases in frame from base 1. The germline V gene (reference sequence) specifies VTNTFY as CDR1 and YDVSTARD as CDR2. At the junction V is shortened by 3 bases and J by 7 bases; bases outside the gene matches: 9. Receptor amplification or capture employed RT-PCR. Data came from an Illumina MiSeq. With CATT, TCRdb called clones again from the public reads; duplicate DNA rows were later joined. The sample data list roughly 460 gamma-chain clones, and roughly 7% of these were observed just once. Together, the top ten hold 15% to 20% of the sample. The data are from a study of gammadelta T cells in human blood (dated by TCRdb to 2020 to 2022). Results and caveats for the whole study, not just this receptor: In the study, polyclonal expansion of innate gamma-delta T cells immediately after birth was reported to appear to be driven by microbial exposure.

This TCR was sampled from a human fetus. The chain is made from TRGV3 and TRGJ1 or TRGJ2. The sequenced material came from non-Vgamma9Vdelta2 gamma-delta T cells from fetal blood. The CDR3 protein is CATWDLWGYKKLF. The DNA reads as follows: TGTGCCACCTGGGACCTGTGGGGGTATAAGAAACTCTTT.